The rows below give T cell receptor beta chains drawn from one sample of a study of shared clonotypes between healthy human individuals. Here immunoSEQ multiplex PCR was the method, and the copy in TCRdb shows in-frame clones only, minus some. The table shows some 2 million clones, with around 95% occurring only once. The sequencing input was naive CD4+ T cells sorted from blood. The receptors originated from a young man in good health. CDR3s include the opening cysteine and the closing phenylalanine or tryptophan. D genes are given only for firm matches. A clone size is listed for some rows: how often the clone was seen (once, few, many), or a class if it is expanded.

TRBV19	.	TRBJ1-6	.	CASSMGGNNSPLHF	TGTGCCAGTAGTATGGGGGGCAATAATTCACCCCTCCACTTT
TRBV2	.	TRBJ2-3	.	CASSGRHTDTQYF	TGTGCCAGCAGCGGCCGTCACACAGATACGCAGTATTTT
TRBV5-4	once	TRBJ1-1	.	CASSFWTLRTEAFF	TGTGCCAGCAGCTTTTGGACCCTAAGGACTGAAGCTTTCTTT
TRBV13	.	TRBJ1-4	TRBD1	CASSEGGFNEKLFF	TGTGCCAGCAGCGAAGGGGGCTTCAATGAAAAACTGTTTTTT
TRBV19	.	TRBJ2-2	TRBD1	CASQIGTGGNTGELFF	TGTGCCAGCCAAATCGGGACAGGGGGCAACACCGGGGAGCTGTTTTTT
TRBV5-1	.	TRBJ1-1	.	CASSHNPDLNTEAFF	TGCGCCAGCAGTCACAACCCAGACCTGAACACTGAAGCTTTCTTT
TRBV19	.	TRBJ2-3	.	CASSPKNFLLTDTQYF	TGTGCCAGTAGCCCCAAGAATTTCCTGCTCACAGATACGCAGTATTTT
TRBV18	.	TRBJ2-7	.	CASSPPDGEQYF	TGTGCCAGCTCACCCCCGGACGGGGAGCAGTACTTC
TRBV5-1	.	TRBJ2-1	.	CASSLPTGSDEQFF	TGCGCCAGCAGCTTACCGACAGGTAGCGATGAGCAGTTCTTC
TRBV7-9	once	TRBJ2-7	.	CASSLGTYEQYF	TGTGCCAGCAGCCTGGGAACTTACGAGCAGTACTTC
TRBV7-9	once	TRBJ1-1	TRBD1	CASSSPGDRGATEAFF	TGTGCCAGCAGCTCCCCGGGAGACAGGGGCGCCACTGAAGCTTTCTTT
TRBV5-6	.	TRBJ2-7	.	CASSLVAGRGGEQYF	TGTGCCAGCAGCTTGGTGGCGGGGAGAGGTGGCGAGCAGTACTTC
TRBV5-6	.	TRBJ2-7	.	CASSLVGYEQYF	TGTGCCAGCAGCTTGGTCGGTTACGAGCAGTACTTC
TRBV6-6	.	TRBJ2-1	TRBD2	CASSYISGGHNEQFF	TGTGCCAGCAGTTACATAAGCGGGGGACACAATGAGCAGTTCTTC
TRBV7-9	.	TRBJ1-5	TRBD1	CASSRGQGYQPQHF	TGTGCCAGCAGCAGGGGACAGGGATATCAGCCCCAGCATTTT
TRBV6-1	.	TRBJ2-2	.	CASSVFGAANTGELFF	TGTGCCAGCAGTGTCTTTGGGGCAGCGAACACCGGGGAGCTGTTTTTT
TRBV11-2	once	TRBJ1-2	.	CASSFSDTDYGYTF	TGTGCCAGCAGCTTTTCCGACACGGACTATGGCTACACCTTC
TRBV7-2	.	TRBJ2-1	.	CASSLRDAASNEQFF	TGTGCCAGCAGCCTCCGTGATGCTGCGTCGAATGAGCAGTTCTTC
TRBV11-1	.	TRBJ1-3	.	CASSLNGATENGNTIYF	TGTGCCAGCAGCCTCAACGGGGCGACGGAAAATGGAAACACCATATATTTT
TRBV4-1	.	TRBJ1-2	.	CASSQEQGVGYTF	TGCGCCAGCAGCCAAGAGCAGGGAGTTGGCTACACCTTC
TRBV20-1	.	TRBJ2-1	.	CSAITYNEQFF	TGCAGTGCTATAACATACAATGAGCAGTTCTTC
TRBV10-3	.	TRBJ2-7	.	CAISEPLVPSEQYF	TGTGCCATCAGTGAGCCGTTAGTCCCCTCCGAGCAGTACTTC
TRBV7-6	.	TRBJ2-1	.	CASSLPSGGGYNEQFF	TGTGCCAGCAGCTTACCCTCTGGTGGAGGTTACAATGAGCAGTTCTTC
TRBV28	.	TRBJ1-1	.	CASIIGGVGRVVNTEAFF	TGTGCCAGCATCATTGGAGGGGTCGGCAGAGTTGTGAACACTGAAGCTTTCTTT
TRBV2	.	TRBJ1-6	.	CASSERSAGREGVLLHF	TGTGCCAGCAGTGAAAGATCGGCAGGGCGGGAGGGGGTCCTCCTCCACTTT
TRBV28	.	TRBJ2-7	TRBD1	CASSFSTGIYEQYF	TGTGCCAGCAGTTTCTCGACAGGGATTTACGAGCAGTACTTC